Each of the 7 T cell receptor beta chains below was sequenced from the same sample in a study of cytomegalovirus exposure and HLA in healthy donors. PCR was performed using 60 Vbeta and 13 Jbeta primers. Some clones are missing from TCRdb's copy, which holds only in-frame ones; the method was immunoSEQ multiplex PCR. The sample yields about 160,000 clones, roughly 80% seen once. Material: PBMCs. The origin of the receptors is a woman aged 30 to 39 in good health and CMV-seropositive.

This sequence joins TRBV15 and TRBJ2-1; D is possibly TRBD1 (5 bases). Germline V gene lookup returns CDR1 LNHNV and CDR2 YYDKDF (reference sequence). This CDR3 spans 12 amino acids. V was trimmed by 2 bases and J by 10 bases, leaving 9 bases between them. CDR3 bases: TGTGCCACCAGCAGATTTAGACAGGAGCAGTTCTTC. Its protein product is CATSRFRQEQFF.

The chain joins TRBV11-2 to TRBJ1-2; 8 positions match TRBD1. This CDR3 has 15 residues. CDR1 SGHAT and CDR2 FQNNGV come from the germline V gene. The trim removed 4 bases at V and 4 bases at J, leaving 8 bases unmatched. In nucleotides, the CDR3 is TGTGCCAGCAGCTGGAGCCTAGGACAGGGCTATGGCTACACCTTC. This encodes CASSWSLGQGYGYTF.

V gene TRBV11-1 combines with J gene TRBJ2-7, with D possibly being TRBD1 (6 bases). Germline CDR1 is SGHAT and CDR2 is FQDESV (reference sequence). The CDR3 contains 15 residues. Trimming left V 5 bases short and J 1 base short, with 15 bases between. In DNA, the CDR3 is TGTGCCAGCAGCATTGGACAGCCCTTTTCCTACGAGCAGTACTTC. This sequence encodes CASSIGQPFSYEQYF.

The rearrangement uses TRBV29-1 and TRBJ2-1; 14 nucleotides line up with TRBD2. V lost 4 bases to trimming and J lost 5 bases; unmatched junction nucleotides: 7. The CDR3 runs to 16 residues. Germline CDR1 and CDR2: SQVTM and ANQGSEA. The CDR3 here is CSVGGLAGERDNEQFF. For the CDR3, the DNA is TGCAGCGTTGGGGGACTAGCGGGGGAACGCGACAATGAGCAGTTCTTC.

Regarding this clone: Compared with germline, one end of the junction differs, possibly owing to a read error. The CDR3 coding sequence is TGTGCCAGCAGCGAAGGAGACAGGGGCAGCAATCAGCCCCAGCATTTT. It codes for CASSEGDRGSNQPQHF. This chain connects TRBV6-1 to TRBJ1-5; 8 bases are shared with TRBD1. This CDR3 is built from 16 residues. The germline CDR1 and CDR2 sequences are MNHNS and SASEGT.

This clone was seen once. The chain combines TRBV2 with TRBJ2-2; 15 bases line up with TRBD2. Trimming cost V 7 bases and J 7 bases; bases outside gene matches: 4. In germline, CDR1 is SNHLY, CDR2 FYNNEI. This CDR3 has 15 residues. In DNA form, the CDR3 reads TGTGCCAGCACAGGGACTAGCGGGGGGATCGGGGAGCTGTTTTTT. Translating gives CASTGTSGGIGELFF.

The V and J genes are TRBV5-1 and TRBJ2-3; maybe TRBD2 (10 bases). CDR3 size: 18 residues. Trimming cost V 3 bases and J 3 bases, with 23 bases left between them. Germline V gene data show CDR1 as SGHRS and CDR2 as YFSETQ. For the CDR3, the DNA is TGCGCCAGCAGCTCGAACTTGGGACAGGGACTAGCGACAGATACGCAGTATTTT. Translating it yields CASSSNLGQGLATDTQYF.